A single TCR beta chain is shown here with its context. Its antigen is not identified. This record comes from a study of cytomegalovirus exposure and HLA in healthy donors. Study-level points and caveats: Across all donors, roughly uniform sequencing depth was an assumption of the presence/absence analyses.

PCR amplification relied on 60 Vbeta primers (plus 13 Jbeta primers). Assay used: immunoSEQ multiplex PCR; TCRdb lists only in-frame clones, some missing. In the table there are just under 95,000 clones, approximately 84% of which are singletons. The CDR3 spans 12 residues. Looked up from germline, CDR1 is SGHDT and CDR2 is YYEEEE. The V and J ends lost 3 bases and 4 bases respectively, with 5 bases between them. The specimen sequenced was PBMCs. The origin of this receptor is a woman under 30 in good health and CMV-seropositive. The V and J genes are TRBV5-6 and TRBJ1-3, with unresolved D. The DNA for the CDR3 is TGTGCCAGCAGCTGGCGGGGAAACACCATATATTTT. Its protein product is CASSWRGNTIYF. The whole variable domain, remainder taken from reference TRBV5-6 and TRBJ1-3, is DAGVTQSPTHLIKTRGQQVTLRCSPKSGHDTVSWYQQALGQGPQFIFQYYEEEERQRGNFPDRFSGHQFPNYSSELNVNALLLGDSALYLCASSWRGNTIYFGEGSWLTVV.